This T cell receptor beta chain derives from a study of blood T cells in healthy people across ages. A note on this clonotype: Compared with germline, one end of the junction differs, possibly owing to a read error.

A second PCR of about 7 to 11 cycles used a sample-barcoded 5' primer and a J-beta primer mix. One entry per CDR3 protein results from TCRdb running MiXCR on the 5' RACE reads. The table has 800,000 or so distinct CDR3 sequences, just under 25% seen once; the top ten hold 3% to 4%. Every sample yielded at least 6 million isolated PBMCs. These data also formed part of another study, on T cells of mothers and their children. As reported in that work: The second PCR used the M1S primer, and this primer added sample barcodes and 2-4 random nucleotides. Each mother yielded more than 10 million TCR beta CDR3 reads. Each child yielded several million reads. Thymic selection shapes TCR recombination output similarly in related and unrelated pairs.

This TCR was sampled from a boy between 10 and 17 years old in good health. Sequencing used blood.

For the CDR3, the DNA is TGTGCCAGCAGTCCCCGGACTAGCGGACCTGGGGCGGGGTTCTTC. Its protein is CASSPRTSGPGAGFF. V usage is TRBV12-3 or TRBV12-4 and J usage is TRBJ2-5; 10 nucleotides match TRBD2. The CDR3 is 15 residues long.